A single TCR beta chain is shown here with its context. TCRdb keeps only in-frame clones here, not all; method: immunoSEQ multiplex PCR. The sample carries hundreds of thousands of clones, about four fifths recorded once. This specimen belongs to a study of blood T cell repertoires in COVID-19. V shed 3 bases, J shed 4 bases, and the junction held 4 bases outside the gene matches. CDR3 length equals 14 residues. Germline V gene sequence: CDR1 SQVTM, CDR2 ANQGSEA. The chain joins TRBV29-1 to TRBJ2-7, with 12 positions matching TRBD1. The sequenced sample consisted of peripheral blood. This receptor was obtained from an elderly man with acute or convalescent COVID-19. The CDR3 protein is CSVERDRGLYEQYF. Written as DNA, the CDR3 is TGCAGCGTTGAGAGGGACAGGGGGCTTTACGAGCAGTACTTC.